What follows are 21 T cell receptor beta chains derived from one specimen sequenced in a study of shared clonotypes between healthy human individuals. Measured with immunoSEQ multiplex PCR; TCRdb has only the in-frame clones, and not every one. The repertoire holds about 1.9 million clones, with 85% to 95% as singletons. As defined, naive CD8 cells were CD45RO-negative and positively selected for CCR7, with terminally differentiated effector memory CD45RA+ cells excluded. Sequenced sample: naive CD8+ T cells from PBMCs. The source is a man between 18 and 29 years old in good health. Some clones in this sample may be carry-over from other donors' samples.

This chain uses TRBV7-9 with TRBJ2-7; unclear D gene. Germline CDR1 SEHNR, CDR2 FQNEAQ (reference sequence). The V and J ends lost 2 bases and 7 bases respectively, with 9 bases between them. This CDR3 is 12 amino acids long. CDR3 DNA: TGTGCCAGCAGCTTAAGTAGGGTGGAGCAGTACTTC. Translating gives CASSLSRVEQYF.

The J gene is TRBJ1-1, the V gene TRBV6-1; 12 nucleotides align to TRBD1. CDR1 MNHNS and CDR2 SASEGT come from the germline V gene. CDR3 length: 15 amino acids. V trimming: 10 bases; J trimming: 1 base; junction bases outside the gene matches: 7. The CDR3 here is CATYGTGGGNTEAFF. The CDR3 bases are TGTGCCACGTACGGGACAGGGGGCGGGAACACTGAAGCTTTCTTT.

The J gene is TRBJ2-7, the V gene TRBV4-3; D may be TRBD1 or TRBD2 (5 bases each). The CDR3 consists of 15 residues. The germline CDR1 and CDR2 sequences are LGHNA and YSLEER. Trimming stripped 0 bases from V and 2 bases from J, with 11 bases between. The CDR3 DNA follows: TGCGCCAGCAGCCAAGATCGAGGGGAGACCTACGAGCAGTACTTC. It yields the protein CASSQDRGETYEQYF.

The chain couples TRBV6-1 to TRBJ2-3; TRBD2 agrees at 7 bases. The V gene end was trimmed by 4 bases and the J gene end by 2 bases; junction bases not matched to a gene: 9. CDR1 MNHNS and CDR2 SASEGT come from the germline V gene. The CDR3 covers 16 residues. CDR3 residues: CASSVGEAGFTDTQYF. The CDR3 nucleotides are TGTGCCAGCAGTGTCGGTGAAGCGGGATTCACAGATACGCAGTATTTT.

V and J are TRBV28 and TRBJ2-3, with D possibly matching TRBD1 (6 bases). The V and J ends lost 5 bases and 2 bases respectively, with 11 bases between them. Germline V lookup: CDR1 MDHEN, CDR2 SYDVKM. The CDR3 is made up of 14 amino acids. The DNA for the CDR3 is TGTGCCAGCAGTGACCGGGACACCACAGATACGCAGTATTTT. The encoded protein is CASSDRDTTDTQYF.

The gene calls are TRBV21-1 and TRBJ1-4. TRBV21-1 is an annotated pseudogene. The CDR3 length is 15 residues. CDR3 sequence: CASSKWGPEGEKLFF. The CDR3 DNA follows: TGTGCCAGCAGCAAATGGGGACCAGAAGGTGAAAAACTGTTTTTT.

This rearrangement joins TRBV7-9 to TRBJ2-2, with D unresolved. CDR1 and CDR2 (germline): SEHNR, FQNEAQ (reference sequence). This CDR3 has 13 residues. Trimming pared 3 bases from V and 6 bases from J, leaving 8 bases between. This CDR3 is CASSFGWPGELFF. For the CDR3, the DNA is TGTGCCAGCAGCTTTGGGTGGCCCGGGGAGCTGTTTTTT.

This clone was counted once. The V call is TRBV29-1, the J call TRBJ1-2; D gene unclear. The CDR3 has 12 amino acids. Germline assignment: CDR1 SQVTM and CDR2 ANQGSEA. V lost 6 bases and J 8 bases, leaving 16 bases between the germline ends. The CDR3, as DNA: TGCAGCGTGGGAATATCTTCTCCGGGCTACACCTTC. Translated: CSVGISSPGYTF.

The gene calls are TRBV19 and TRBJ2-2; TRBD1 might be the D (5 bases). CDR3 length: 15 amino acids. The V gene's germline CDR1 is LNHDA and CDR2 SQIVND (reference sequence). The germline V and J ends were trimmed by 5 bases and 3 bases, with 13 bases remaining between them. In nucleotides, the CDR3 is TGTGCCAGTAGTGCCGTCAGGGTATACACCGGGGAGCTGTTTTTT. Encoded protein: CASSAVRVYTGELFF.

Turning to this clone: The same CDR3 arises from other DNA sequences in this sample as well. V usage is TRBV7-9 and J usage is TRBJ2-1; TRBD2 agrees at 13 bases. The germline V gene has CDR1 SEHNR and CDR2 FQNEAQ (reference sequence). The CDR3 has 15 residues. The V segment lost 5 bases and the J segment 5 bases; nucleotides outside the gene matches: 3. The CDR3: CASSLGLAGDNEQFF. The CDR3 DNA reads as TGTGCCAGCAGCCTCGGACTAGCGGGGGACAATGAGCAGTTCTTC.

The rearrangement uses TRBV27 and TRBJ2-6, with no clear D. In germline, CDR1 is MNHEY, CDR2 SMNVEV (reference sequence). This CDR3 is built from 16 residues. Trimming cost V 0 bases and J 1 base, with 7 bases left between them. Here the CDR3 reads CASSLSGTSGANVLTF. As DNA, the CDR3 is TGTGCCAGCAGTTTATCCGGCACTTCTGGGGCCAACGTCCTGACTTTC.

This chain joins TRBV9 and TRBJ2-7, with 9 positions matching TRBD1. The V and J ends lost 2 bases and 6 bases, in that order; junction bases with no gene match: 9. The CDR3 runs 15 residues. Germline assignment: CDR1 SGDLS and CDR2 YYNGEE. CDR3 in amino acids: CASSVFGTGFVEQYF. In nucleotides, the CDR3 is TGTGCCAGCAGCGTCTTTGGGACAGGGTTTGTCGAGCAGTACTTC.

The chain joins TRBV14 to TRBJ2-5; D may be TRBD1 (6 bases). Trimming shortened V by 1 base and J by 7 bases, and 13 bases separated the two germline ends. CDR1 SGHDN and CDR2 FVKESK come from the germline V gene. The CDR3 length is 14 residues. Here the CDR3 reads CASSQARGWGTQYF. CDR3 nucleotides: TGTGCCAGCAGCCAAGCCAGGGGCTGGGGGACCCAGTACTTC.

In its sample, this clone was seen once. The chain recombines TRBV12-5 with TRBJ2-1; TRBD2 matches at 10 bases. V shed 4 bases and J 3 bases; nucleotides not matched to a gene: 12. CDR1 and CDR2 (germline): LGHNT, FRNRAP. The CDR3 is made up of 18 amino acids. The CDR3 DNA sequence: TGTGCTAGTGGTTCCCGACTAGCGGGTCTTCCTCACTACAATGAGCAGTTCTTC. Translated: CASGSRLAGLPHYNEQFF.

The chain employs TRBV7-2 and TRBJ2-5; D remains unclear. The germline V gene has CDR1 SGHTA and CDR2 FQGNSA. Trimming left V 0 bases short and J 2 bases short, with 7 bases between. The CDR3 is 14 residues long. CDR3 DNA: TGTGCCAGCAGCTTAGCGCTGTATCAAGAGACCCAGTACTTC. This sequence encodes CASSLALYQETQYF.

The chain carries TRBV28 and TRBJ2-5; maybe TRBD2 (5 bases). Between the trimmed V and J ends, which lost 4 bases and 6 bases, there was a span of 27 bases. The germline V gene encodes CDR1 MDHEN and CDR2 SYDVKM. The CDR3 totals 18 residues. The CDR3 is CASSSRVQLTDPGKTQYF. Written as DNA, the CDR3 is TGTGCCAGCAGTTCGAGGGTTCAACTTACGGACCCTGGGAAGACCCAGTACTTC.

Written as DNA, the CDR3 is TGTGCCAGCAGTCCACCGAACTCCTATTCCTCCTACGAGCAGTACTTC. Encoded protein: CASSPPNSYSSYEQYF. The V and J genes are TRBV7-9 and TRBJ2-7; no firm D call. V lost 6 bases to trimming and J lost 0 bases, with 18 bases between them. The CDR3 consists of 16 residues. Germline assignment: CDR1 SEHNR and CDR2 FQNEAQ (reference sequence).

For the CDR3, the DNA is TGCAGCGTGACCGGGACACCCTCACGTCCTGAAGCTTTCTTT. Translation: CSVTGTPSRPEAFF. The chain links TRBV29-1 to TRBJ1-1; possibly TRBD1 for D (6 bases). The V gene's germline CDR1 is SQVTM and CDR2 ANQGSEA. The ends were cut back, 6 bases at V and 6 bases at J, with 20 bases in the middle. The CDR3 is 14 residues long.

This chain's CDR3 is CASSPPPWGGLPNEKLFF. CDR3 sequence (DNA): TGTGCCAGCAGCCCACCACCTTGGGGGGGGCTCCCCAATGAAAAACTGTTTTTT. The chain has TRBV7-3 and TRBJ1-4; possibly TRBD1 for D (6 bases). V was clipped by 5 bases and J by 5 bases, with 24 bases between them. The CDR3 loop spans 18 amino acids. Looked up from germline, CDR1 is SGHTA and CDR2 is FQGTGA.

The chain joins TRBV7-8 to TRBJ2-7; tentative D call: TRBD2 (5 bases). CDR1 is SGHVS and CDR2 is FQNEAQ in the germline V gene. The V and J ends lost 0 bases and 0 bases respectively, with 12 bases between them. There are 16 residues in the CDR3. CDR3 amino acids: CASSLAAGISSYEQYF. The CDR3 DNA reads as TGTGCCAGCAGCTTAGCGGCCGGGATATCCTCCTACGAGCAGTACTTC.

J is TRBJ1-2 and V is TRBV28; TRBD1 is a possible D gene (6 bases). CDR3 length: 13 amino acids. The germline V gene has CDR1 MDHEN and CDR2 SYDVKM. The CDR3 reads CASFGGPNYGYTF. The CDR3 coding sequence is TGTGCTTCTTTTGGGGGGCCAAACTATGGCTACACCTTC.